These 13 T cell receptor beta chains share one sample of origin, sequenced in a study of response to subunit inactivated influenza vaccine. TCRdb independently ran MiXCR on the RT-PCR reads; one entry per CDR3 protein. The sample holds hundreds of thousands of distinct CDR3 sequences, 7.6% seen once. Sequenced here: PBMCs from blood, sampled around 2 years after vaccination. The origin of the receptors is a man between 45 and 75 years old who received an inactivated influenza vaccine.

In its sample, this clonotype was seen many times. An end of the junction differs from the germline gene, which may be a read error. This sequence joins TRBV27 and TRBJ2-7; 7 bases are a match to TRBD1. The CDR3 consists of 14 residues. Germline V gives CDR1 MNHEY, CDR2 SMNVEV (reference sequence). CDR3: CASSPVGQAARWDF. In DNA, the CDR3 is TGTGCCAGCAGTCCCGTAGGACAGGCAGCTAGGTGGGACTTC.

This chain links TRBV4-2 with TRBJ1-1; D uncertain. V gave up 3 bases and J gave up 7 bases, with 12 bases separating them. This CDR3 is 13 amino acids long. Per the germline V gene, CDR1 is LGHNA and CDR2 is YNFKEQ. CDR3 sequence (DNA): TGTGCCAGCAGCCAGGCGGGAGCTCATGAAGCTTTCTTT. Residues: CASSQAGAHEAFF.

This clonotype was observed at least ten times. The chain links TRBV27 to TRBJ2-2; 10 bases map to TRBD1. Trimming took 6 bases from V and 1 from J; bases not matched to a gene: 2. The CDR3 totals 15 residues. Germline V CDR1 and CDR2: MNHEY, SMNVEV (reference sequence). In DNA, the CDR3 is TGTGCCAGCAGGCGGGACAGGGGGAACACCGGGGAGCTGTTTTTT. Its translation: CASRRDRGNTGELFF.

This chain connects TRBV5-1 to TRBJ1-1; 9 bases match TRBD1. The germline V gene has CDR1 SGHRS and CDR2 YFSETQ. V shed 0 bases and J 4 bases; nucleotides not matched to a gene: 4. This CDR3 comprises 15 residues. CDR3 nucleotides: TGCGCCAGCAGCTTGGAGGACAGGGGACGCACTGAAGCTTTCTTT. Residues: CASSLEDRGRTEAFF.

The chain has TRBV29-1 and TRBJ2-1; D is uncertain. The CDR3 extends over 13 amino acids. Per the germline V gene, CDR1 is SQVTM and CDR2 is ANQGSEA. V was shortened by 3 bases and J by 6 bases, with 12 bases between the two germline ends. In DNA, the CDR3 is TGCAGCGTTGAGCTCAAGCTTGGCAATGAGCAGTTCTTC. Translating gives CSVELKLGNEQFF.

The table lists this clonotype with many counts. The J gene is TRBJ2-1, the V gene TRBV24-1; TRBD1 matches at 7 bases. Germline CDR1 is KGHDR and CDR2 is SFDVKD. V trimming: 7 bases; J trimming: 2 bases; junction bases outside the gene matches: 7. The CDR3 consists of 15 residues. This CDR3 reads CATSPTGFTYNEQFF. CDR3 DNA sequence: TGTGCCACCAGCCCGACAGGGTTCACCTACAATGAGCAGTTCTTC.

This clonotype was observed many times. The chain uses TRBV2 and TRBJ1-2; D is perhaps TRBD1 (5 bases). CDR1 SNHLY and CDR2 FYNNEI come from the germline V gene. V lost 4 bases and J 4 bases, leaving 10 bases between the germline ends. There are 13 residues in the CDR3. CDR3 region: CASSGGGGYGYTF. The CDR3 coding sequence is TGTGCCAGCAGTGGGGGTGGGGGCTATGGCTACACCTTC.

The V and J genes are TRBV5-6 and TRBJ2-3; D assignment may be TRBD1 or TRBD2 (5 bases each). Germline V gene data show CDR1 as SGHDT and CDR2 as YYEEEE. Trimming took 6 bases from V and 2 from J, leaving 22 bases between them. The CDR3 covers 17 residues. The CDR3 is CASNLQVGELATDTQYF. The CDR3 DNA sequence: TGTGCCAGCAACCTCCAAGTGGGGGAGCTAGCCACAGATACGCAGTATTTT.

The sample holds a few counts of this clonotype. The CDR3 DNA reads TGCAGTGCTCCAACTAGCGGGAGGCTTGATACGCAGTATTTT. Translating it yields CSAPTSGRLDTQYF. The rearrangement joins TRBV20-1 to TRBJ2-3; TRBD2 agrees at 12 bases. The germline CDR1 and CDR2 sequences are DFQATT and SNEGSKA (reference sequence). J was trimmed by 6 bases and V by 5 bases; bases with no gene match: 6. This CDR3 is 14 amino acids long.

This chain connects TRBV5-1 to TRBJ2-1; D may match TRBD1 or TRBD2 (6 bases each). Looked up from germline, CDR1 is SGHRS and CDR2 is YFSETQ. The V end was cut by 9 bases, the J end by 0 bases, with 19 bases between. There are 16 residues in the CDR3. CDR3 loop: CATNPGGPSSYNEQFF. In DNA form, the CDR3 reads TGCGCCACCAATCCCGGGGGCCCGAGCTCCTACAATGAGCAGTTCTTC. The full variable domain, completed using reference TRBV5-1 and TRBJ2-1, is KAGVTQTPRYLIKTRGQQVTLSCSPISGHRSVSWYQQTPGQGLQFLFEYFSETQRNKGNFPGRFSGRQFSNSRSEMNVSTLELGDSALYLCATNPGGPSSYNEQFFGPGTRLTVL.

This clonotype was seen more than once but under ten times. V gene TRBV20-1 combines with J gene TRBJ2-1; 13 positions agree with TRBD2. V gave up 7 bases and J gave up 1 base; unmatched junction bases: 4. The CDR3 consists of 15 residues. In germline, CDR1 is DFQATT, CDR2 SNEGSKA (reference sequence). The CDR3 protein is CSVQGLAGSYNEQFF. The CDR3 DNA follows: TGCAGTGTACAGGGACTAGCGGGATCCTACAATGAGCAGTTCTTC.

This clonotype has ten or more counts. CDR3 residues: CASSSTGEGNEQFF. CDR3 DNA: TGTGCCAGCAGTTCAACTGGGGAGGGCAATGAGCAGTTCTTC. This rearrangement joins TRBV6-5 to TRBJ2-1, with 7 positions matching TRBD2. Germline loops: CDR1 MNHEY, CDR2 SVGAGI. With 4 bases clipped from V and 6 bases from J, the junction kept 6 bases outside the gene matches. This CDR3 has 14 residues.

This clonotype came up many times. The CDR3 loop is CASSLTGTNTEAFF. DNA for the CDR3: TGTGCCAGCAGTTTAACAGGGACGAACACTGAAGCTTTCTTT. This rearrangement joins TRBV12-3 or TRBV12-4 to TRBJ1-1; perhaps TRBD1 as D (6 bases). CDR3 length: 14 amino acids. Trimming removed 2 bases from V and 1 base from J, with 8 bases in between.